The source of this T cell receptor beta chain is a study of cytomegalovirus exposure and HLA in healthy donors. Across the study: An earlier analysis identified some 110 million unique TCR beta sequences in about 200 million T cells. Inside one of the first data releases sat 75 million to 100 million unique TCRs taken from HLA-typed donors.

Both 60 Vbeta primers and 13 Jbeta primers went into the PCR. Sequenced by immunoSEQ multiplex PCR; TCRdb stores in-frame clones only, minus some. The sample gives roughly 230,000 clones, approximately 85% of which show up once; about 0.25% is in the top ten. The study, taken as a whole, reports: Earlier results showed most TCR beta V segments being productive about 90% or about 30% of the time. Later work found that TCR association rates differed between HLA loci; DRB1 had the most and HLA-C the fewest.

Trimming removed 6 bases at V and 1 base at J, with 13 bases between. Germline V gives CDR1 LNHDA, CDR2 SQIVND (reference sequence). The CDR3 covers 15 residues. In regard to this clone: Its specificity is unknown.

The V call is TRBV19, the J call TRBJ1-3, with D tentatively TRBD1 (6 bases). The sample taken for sequencing was PBMCs. The clonotype originates from a girl aged 2 to 10 in good health and CMV-seronegative. The CDR3, as DNA: TGTGCCAGTAGAAACAGGGTAATTTCTGGAAACACCATATATTTT. Translating it yields CASRNRVISGNTIYF.